The 24 T cell receptor beta chains below all came from one sample that was sequenced in a study of regulatory T cells in long-lasting Graves disease. Researchers made TCR beta libraries by using iRepertoire HTBI primers and running Arm-PCR on CDR3 regions. A single record per CDR3 protein comes from TCRdb applying MiXCR to the multiplex PCR reads. The table lists 550,000 to 700,000 distinct CDR3 sequences, around 15% of them singletons. Time point noted: newly diagnosed GD, antithyroid drugs for less than 3 months. The TCR library used RNA extracted from PBMCs. The same sample was also studied in work on T cells in Graves' hyperthyroidism and ophthalmopathy.

The sequences come from peripheral blood mononuclear cells (PBMCs), collected at new diagnosis, from a patient treated with antithyroid drugs. The receptors were gathered from a man younger than 35 with Graves disease.

The rearrangement uses TRBV6-1 and TRBJ2-1; no definite D call. CDR3 length equals 15 residues. The V gene's germline CDR1 is MNHNS and CDR2 SASEGT. The V and J ends lost 0 bases and 10 bases respectively, with 16 bases between them. The CDR3 is CASSEAAVAPLEQFF. The CDR3 nucleotides are TGTGCCAGCAGTGAAGCGGCGGTAGCCCCCCTCGAGCAGTTCTTC.

At least ten counts were recorded for this clonotype. V is TRBV7-6 and J is TRBJ1-1; D unresolved. The CDR3 has 14 amino acids. V gave up 1 base and J gave up 0 bases, with 6 bases separating them. CDR1 SGHVS and CDR2 FNYEAQ come from the germline V gene. CDR3 DNA sequence: TGTGCCAGCAGCTTAGAGATCATGAACACTGAAGCTTTCTTT. Translated, it gives CASSLEIMNTEAFF.

This clonotype was found many times. The J gene is TRBJ2-2, the V gene TRBV12-3 or TRBV12-4; no definite D call. V was pared by 4 bases and J by 7 bases, with 16 bases between. The CDR3 is made up of 15 amino acids. The CDR3 reads CASSSKGPYGGELFF. Here the CDR3 DNA reads TGTGCCAGCAGTTCTAAGGGTCCCTACGGCGGGGAGCTGTTTTTT.

This clonotype showed up many times. This chain uses TRBV20-1 with TRBJ2-5; D uncertain. This CDR3 has 14 residues. The V end lost 3 bases, the J end lost 0 bases, and 11 bases lay between the germline ends. Per germline, CDR1 DFQATT and CDR2 SNEGSKA (reference sequence). Here the CDR3 DNA reads TGCAGTGCTAGTAATGGCTGGTACCAAGAGACCCAGTACTTC. Encoded protein: CSASNGWYQETQYF.

The V and J genes are TRBV29-1 and TRBJ2-3; D gene uncertain. CDR1 and CDR2 (germline): SQVTM, ANQGSEA. V lost 5 bases, J lost 0 bases, and 9 bases lay in between. The CDR3 spans 13 residues. CDR3 coding DNA: TGCAGCGTTAAGACGGACAGCACAGATACGCAGTATTTT. Translating gives CSVKTDSTDTQYF.

There are a few counts of this clonotype. The CDR3 protein is CSARDVKREWGNEQFF. DNA of the CDR3: TGCAGTGCTAGAGATGTAAAGCGGGAGTGGGGCAATGAGCAGTTCTTC. J is TRBJ2-1 and V is TRBV20-1; 8 bases map to TRBD2. The J segment lost 6 bases and the V segment lost 0 bases, leaving 10 bases of the junction unmatched. The germline gives CDR1 DFQATT, CDR2 SNEGSKA (reference sequence). CDR3 length: 16 residues.

The rearrangement joins TRBV29-1 to TRBJ2-7; perhaps TRBD2 as D (6 bases). The CDR3 has 13 amino acids. The germline CDR1 and CDR2 sequences are SQVTM and ANQGSEA. V shed 4 bases and J shed 2 bases, with 12 bases lying between them. CDR3 residues: CSVGAGPTYEQYF. The DNA of the CDR3 is TGCAGCGTTGGGGCGGGGCCGACCTACGAGCAGTACTTC.

Many counts were recorded for this clonotype. The chain has TRBV7-9 and TRBJ2-7, with D perhaps matching TRBD1 or TRBD2 (5 bases each). CDR3 length: 14 amino acids. Germline-derived CDR1 and CDR2 are SEHNR and FQNEAQ (reference sequence). Deletions cut 4 bases from V and 2 bases from J, with 12 bases between. CDR3 in DNA: TGTGCCAGCAGCTACCCGGGACCCCCCTACGAGCAGTACTTC. This gives the protein CASSYPGPPYEQYF.

This clonotype was counted a few times. V is TRBV18 and J is TRBJ2-1, with a possible D match to TRBD1 (6 bases). The V gene lost 2 bases and the J gene lost 4 bases, with 12 bases spanning the gap. This CDR3 contains 15 residues. Germline CDR1 is KGHSH and CDR2 is LQKENI. The CDR3 spells CASSPKDRTYNEQFF. For the CDR3, the DNA is TGTGCCAGCTCACCAAAAGACAGGACTTACAATGAGCAGTTCTTC.

The table lists this clonotype with many counts. The rearrangement joins TRBV6-1 to TRBJ2-1; D possibly matches TRBD1 or TRBD2 (5 bases each). Germline V gives CDR1 MNHNS, CDR2 SASEGT. The V end lost 6 bases, the J end lost 7 bases, and 13 bases lay between the germline ends. This CDR3 comprises 13 residues. CDR3: CASRGDGRNEQFF. DNA for the CDR3: TGTGCCAGCAGGGGGGATGGGCGAAATGAGCAGTTCTTC.

CDR3 region: CSARAGVNTEAFF. The CDR3 DNA is TGCAGTGCTAGAGCCGGGGTGAACACTGAAGCTTTCTTT. The chain uses TRBV20-1 and TRBJ1-1; D unresolved. The CDR3 extends over 13 amino acids. Per germline, CDR1 DFQATT and CDR2 SNEGSKA (reference sequence). V lost 1 base and J 0 bases, leaving 6 bases between the germline ends.

This clonotype has a count of ten or more. The chain combines TRBV29-1 with TRBJ2-1, with 9 positions matching TRBD2. The CDR3 loop spans 13 amino acids. The V and J ends lost 3 bases and 8 bases, in that order; junction bases with no gene match: 5. Looked up from germline, CDR1 is SQVTM and CDR2 is ANQGSEA. The CDR3 coding sequence is TGCAGCGTTGAGGCGGGAGGGCCTTATGAGCAGTTCTTC. Translating gives CSVEAGGPYEQFF.

A few counts support this clonotype. V is TRBV19 and J is TRBJ1-1; a weak D match, TRBD1 (6 bases). The V gene lost 6 bases and the J gene lost 5 bases, with 25 bases spanning the gap. CDR1 is LNHDA, CDR2 SQIVND, per germline (reference sequence). The length of the CDR3 is 17 residues. The CDR3 region is CASRPLEGQGRGTEAFF. CDR3 nucleotide sequence: TGTGCCAGTAGGCCCCTTGAGGGTCAGGGGAGGGGGACTGAAGCTTTCTTT.

The J gene is TRBJ1-2, the V gene TRBV7-9, with TRBD1 as a possible D gene (6 bases). The germline V gene has CDR1 SEHNR and CDR2 FQNEAQ (reference sequence). The CDR3 consists of 14 residues. V was shortened by 4 bases and J by 7 bases, with 16 bases between the two germline ends. The CDR3 loop reads CASSSPQGGGGYTF. The CDR3 DNA reads as TGTGCCAGCAGCTCCCCCCAGGGAGGGGGTGGCTACACCTTC.

The genes are TRBV20-1 and TRBJ2-5; D might be TRBD2 (8 bases). The V gene's germline CDR1 is DFQATT and CDR2 SNEGSKA (reference sequence). Deletions cut 0 bases from V and 2 bases from J, with 19 bases between. The length of the CDR3 is 17 residues. DNA of the CDR3: TGCAGTGCTAGAGAAGGACGGGGGGGGACAGCACAAGAGACCCAGTACTTC. Its protein product is CSAREGRGGTAQETQYF.

The table lists this clonotype with many counts. This chain connects TRBV2 to TRBJ1-4; no clear D gene. This CDR3 region has 16 residues. Per the germline V gene, CDR1 is SNHLY and CDR2 is FYNNEI. V gave up 2 bases and J gave up 5 bases, with 15 bases separating them. CDR3 in DNA: TGTGCCAGCAGTGAAAGGACGGGAACCCGCAATGAAAAACTGTTTTTT. It encodes CASSERTGTRNEKLFF.

This clonotype was seen many times. This chain joins TRBV12-5 and TRBJ2-1; D call uncertain. This CDR3 is built from 13 residues. Deletions cut 4 bases from V and 5 bases from J, with 9 bases between. Germline V gives CDR1 LGHNT, CDR2 FRNRAP. This chain's CDR3 is CASGSYPNNEQFF. In nucleotides, the CDR3 is TGTGCTAGTGGTTCCTACCCAAACAATGAGCAGTTCTTC.

This clonotype was recorded at least ten times. This chain uses TRBV12-3 or TRBV12-4 with TRBJ2-7, with a weak D call TRBD2 (6 bases). Trimming shortened V by 5 bases and J by 6 bases, and 17 bases separated the two germline ends. This CDR3 comprises 14 residues. In DNA form, the CDR3 reads TGTGCCAGCAGTCCCGGGACTCACAATCCCGAGCAGTACTTC. As protein: CASSPGTHNPEQYF.

The J gene is TRBJ2-7, the V gene TRBV7-9; no reliable D call. Germline V gene sequence: CDR1 SEHNR, CDR2 FQNEAQ (reference sequence). The CDR3 covers 13 residues. Deletions cut 7 bases from V and 2 bases from J, with 12 bases between. The CDR3 sequence: CASTPVQAYEQYF. DNA for the CDR3: TGTGCCAGCACCCCGGTACAAGCCTACGAGCAGTACTTC.

This clonotype was observed a few times. The J gene is TRBJ2-2, the V gene TRBV27; TRBD2 matches at 8 bases. The ends lost 2 bases at V and 7 bases at J; junction bases unmatched: 12. Germline loops: CDR1 MNHEY, CDR2 SMNVEV (reference sequence). The CDR3 runs 17 residues. CDR3 sequence (DNA): TGTGCCAGCAGTTTACTGGTAGGGACTAGGTTTATCGGGGAGCTGTTTTTT. Translation: CASSLLVGTRFIGELFF.

This clonotype was picked up many times. CDR3 residues: CASSLEGLPYNEQFF. CDR3 nucleotide sequence: TGCGCCAGCAGCTTGGAGGGACTACCCTACAATGAGCAGTTCTTC. The chain links TRBV5-1 to TRBJ2-1; 7 bases fit TRBD2. Germline CDR1 and CDR2: SGHRS and YFSETQ. The CDR3 loop spans 15 amino acids. V gave up 0 bases and J gave up 2 bases; unmatched junction bases: 2. The full variable domain, completed using reference TRBV5-1 and TRBJ2-1, is KAGVTQTPRYLIKTRGQQVTLSCSPISGHRSVSWYQQTPGQGLQFLFEYFSETQRNKGNFPGRFSGRQFSNSRSEMNVSTLELGDSALYLCASSLEGLPYNEQFFGPGTRLTVL.

This clonotype was seen many times. This chain's CDR3 is CASKTGYNEQFF. CDR3 in DNA: TGTGCCAGCAAGACAGGGTACAATGAGCAGTTCTTC. The chain is built from TRBV27 and TRBJ2-1; 7 bases align to TRBD1. Germline V gene lookup returns CDR1 MNHEY and CDR2 SMNVEV (reference sequence). CDR3 length: 12 amino acids. V was pared by 7 bases and J by 4 bases, with 1 base of the junction left unmatched.

For this clonotype: This may arise from a read error, as a much more abundant clone is one base away. The J gene is TRBJ1-6, the V gene TRBV12-3 or TRBV12-4, with a weak D call TRBD1 (5 bases). With 6 bases removed from V and 11 bases from J, the gap between germline ends came to 14 bases. This CDR3 region has 13 residues. The CDR3 region is CASRRLGTAPLHF. As DNA, the CDR3 is TGTGCCAGCAGACGACTGGGGACGGCACCCCTCCACTTT.

This clonotype was found many times. The gene calls are TRBV10-3 and TRBJ2-3; no firm D call. In germline, CDR1 is ENHRY, CDR2 SYGVKD. Trimming pared 6 bases from V and 4 bases from J, leaving 11 bases between. The CDR3 runs 13 residues. The CDR3 reads CAIRRRGADTQYF. The CDR3 DNA is TGTGCCATCAGGAGGAGAGGAGCAGATACGCAGTATTTT.